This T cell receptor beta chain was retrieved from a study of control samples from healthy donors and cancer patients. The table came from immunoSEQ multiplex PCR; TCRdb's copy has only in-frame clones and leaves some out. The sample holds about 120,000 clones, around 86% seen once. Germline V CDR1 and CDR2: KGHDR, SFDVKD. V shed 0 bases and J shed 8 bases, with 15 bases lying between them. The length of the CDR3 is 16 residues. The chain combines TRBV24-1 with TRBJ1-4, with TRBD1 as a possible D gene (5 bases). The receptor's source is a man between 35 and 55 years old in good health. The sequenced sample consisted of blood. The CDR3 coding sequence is TGTGCCACCAGTGATTTGCGACCGCGGCGGGACGAAAAACTGTTTTTT. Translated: CATSDLRPRRDEKLFF.